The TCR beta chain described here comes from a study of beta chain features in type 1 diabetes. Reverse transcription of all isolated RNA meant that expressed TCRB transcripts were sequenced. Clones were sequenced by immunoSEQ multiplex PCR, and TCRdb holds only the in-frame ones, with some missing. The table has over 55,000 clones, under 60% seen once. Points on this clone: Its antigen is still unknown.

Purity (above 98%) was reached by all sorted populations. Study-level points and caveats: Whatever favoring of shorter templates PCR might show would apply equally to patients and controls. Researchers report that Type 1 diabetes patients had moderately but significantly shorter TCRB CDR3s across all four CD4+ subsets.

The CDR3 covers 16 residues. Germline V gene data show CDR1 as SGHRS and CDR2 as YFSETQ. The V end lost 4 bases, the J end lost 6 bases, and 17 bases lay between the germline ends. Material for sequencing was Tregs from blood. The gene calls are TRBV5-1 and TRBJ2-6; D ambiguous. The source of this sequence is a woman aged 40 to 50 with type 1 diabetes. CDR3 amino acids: CASSDVAGALANVLTF. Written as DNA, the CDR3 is TGCGCCAGCAGCGATGTAGCCGGCGCTTTGGCCAACGTCCTGACTTTC. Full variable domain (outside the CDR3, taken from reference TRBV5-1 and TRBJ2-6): KAGVTQTPRYLIKTRGQQVTLSCSPISGHRSVSWYQQTPGQGLQFLFEYFSETQRNKGNFPGRFSGRQFSNSRSEMNVSTLELGDSALYLCASSDVAGALANVLTFGAGSRLTVL.